This T cell receptor (beta chain) is drawn from a study of blood T cell repertoires in COVID-19. As processed by the authors: Estimation of nucleated cell counts was performed using reference gene primer amplification. Assay: immunoSEQ multiplex PCR; the TCRdb copy retains only in-frame clones and omits some. For V, J and clone size, that table is used; D and trimming come from the DNA. This sample has around 40,000 clones; under 90% occur once, and the top ten carry 20% to 25%. This TCR was recovered from a man over 45 with active COVID-19. The sample taken for sequencing was peripheral blood.

CDR3: CASSRQGFQRPSAGNEQFF. In nucleotides, the CDR3 is TGTGCCAGCAGCCGACAGGGCTTCCAGCGGCCATCGGCGGGCAATGAGCAGTTCTTC. The chain uses TRBV11-2 and TRBJ2-1; TRBD1 matches 7 bases. There are 19 residues in the CDR3. Losses at the gene ends were 5 bases for V and 6 bases for J; bases not matched to a gene: 22. In germline, CDR1 is SGHAT, CDR2 FQNNGV.